What follows are 16 T cell receptor beta chains derived from one specimen sequenced in a study of blood T cell repertoires in COVID-19 (dated by TCRdb to about 2020). The library was generated by the immunoSEQ multiplex PCR assay. Entries here come from immuneACCESS through TCRdb and include only in-frame sequences with V and J called. Some clones fail to appear in such tables; in the studies checked, an unresolved V gene covers under half of the shortfall, and the cause of the remainder is unknown. The sample data list roughly 380,000 clones, and around 89% of these were observed just once. The ten largest clones capture around 1.5% of the sample. Material for sequencing was peripheral blood. The receptors here all came from a woman in her 40s with COVID-19, enrolled during active disease.

Of note for this clone: Other DNA sequences of this sample code for an identical CDR3. The chain uses TRBV19 and TRBJ2-1; 8 bases match TRBD2. V trimming: 1 base; J trimming: 2 bases; junction bases outside the gene matches: 4. From germline, CDR1 is LNHDA and CDR2 SQIVND (reference sequence). The CDR3 is 16 residues long. The CDR3 DNA is TGTGCCAGTAGTATAGGAGCGGGGGCTACCTACAATGAGCAGTTCTTC. Amino acids: CASSIGAGATYNEQFF.

The chain joins TRBV27 to TRBJ2-7, with D tentatively TRBD1 (6 bases). Trimming cost V 2 bases and J 7 bases, with 24 bases left between them. Germline assignment: CDR1 MNHEY and CDR2 SMNVEV (reference sequence). This CDR3 has 17 amino acids. CDR3 nucleotides: TGTGCCAGCAGTTTACCTCTGACAGGAAGGGGGATAGGAGAGCAGTACTTC. It codes for CASSLPLTGRGIGEQYF.

This chain links TRBV15 with TRBJ1-4; a possible D gene is TRBD1 (5 bases). CDR3 length: 15 residues. CDR1 is LNHNV, CDR2 YYDKDF, per germline (reference sequence). Trimming removed 0 bases at V and 4 bases at J, with 9 bases between. The CDR3 bases are TGTGCCACCAGCAGAGATCGGCAGGGTAATGAAAAACTGTTTTTT. Protein product: CATSRDRQGNEKLFF.

This clone showed up just once. The rearrangement uses TRBV9 and TRBJ1-2; D is possibly TRBD1 (6 bases). Germline V gene lookup returns CDR1 SGDLS and CDR2 YYNGEE. The CDR3 covers 15 residues. Trimming cost V 1 base and J 3 bases, with 13 bases left between them. CDR3 sequence: CASSVTTTGYYGYTF. The DNA of the CDR3 is TGTGCCAGCAGCGTAACAACTACAGGGTACTATGGCTACACCTTC.

V gene TRBV9 combines with J gene TRBJ1-1; D call uncertain. CDR3 length equals 14 residues. V was trimmed by 0 bases and J by 4 bases, leaving 10 bases between them. Germline assignment: CDR1 SGDLS and CDR2 YYNGEE. This CDR3 reads CASSVAGLPTEAFF. Written as DNA, the CDR3 is TGTGCCAGCAGCGTAGCAGGTCTCCCCACTGAAGCTTTCTTT.

The V gene is TRBV7-2, the J gene TRBJ2-6; no reliable D call. With 4 bases removed from V and 1 base from J, the gap between germline ends came to 8 bases. Looked up from germline, CDR1 is SGHTA and CDR2 is FQGNSA. This CDR3 comprises 15 residues. DNA for the CDR3: TGTGCCAGCAGCTCTCAAACATCTGGGGCCAACGTCCTGACTTTC. As protein: CASSSQTSGANVLTF.

V usage is TRBV29-1 and J usage is TRBJ1-2; TRBD1 matches at 11 bases. CDR3 length equals 14 residues. V trimming: 1 base; J trimming: 9 bases; junction bases outside the gene matches: 7. Germline-derived CDR1 and CDR2 are SQVTM and ANQGSEA. CDR3 sequence (DNA): TGCAGCGTTGAAGGGACAGGGGGCTCTCGTAGCTACACCTTC. Protein: CSVEGTGGSRSYTF.

This chain connects TRBV19 to TRBJ1-1; 12 nucleotides agree with TRBD1. J was trimmed by 7 bases and V by 6 bases; bases with no gene match: 18. The CDR3 is 18 amino acids. Germline V gives CDR1 LNHDA, CDR2 SQIVND (reference sequence). CDR3 in DNA: TGTGCCAGTAGCCCTGTACCCGGGACAGGGGGCCTAAATGGTGAAGCTTTCTTT. Its translation is CASSPVPGTGGLNGEAFF.

V gene TRBV6-2 or TRBV6-3 combines with J gene TRBJ2-7; TRBD2 is a possible D gene (6 bases). Trimming shortened V by 4 bases and J by 6 bases, and 16 bases separated the two germline ends. The CDR3 contains 14 residues. Germline V gives CDR1 MNHEY, CDR2 SVGEGT. The CDR3 sequence is CASSLTRAPLEQYF. As DNA, the CDR3 is TGTGCCAGCAGTTTGACTAGAGCCCCCCTCGAGCAGTACTTC.

The V gene is TRBV7-8, the J gene TRBJ1-3, with TRBD1 identical over 8 bases. V was clipped by 3 bases and J by 0 bases; unmatched bases: 4. Germline V gene sequence: CDR1 SGHVS, CDR2 FQNEAQ. The CDR3 runs 16 residues. CDR3 sequence: CASSLNRGNSGNTIYF. CDR3 in DNA: TGTGCCAGCAGCTTGAACAGGGGGAACTCTGGAAACACCATATATTTT.

The gene calls are TRBV6-2 or TRBV6-3 and TRBJ1-6; D ambiguous. Trimming removed 5 bases at V and 10 bases at J, with 6 bases between. CDR3 length equals 11 residues. Germline CDR1 reads MNHEY; CDR2 reads SVGEGT. For the CDR3, the DNA is TGTGCCAGCAGTCCCTTCTCACCCCTCCACTTT. It codes for CASSPFSPLHF.

In this sample, this clone turned up many times. The J gene is TRBJ2-7, the V gene TRBV7-8, with D possibly TRBD1 on 6 matching bases. The CDR3 is made up of 14 amino acids. V lost 2 bases and J 3 bases, leaving 11 bases between the germline ends. CDR1 is SGHVS and CDR2 is FQNEAQ in the germline V gene. The CDR3 DNA reads as TGTGCCAGCAGCTTAAGGCAGGGGATCTACGAGCAGTACTTC. It yields the protein CASSLRQGIYEQYF.

The rearrangement uses TRBV7-2 and TRBJ1-1, with D possibly being TRBD1 (6 bases). The CDR3 has 14 amino acids. Trimming removed 5 bases from V and 3 bases from J, with 13 bases in between. Per the germline V gene, CDR1 is SGHTA and CDR2 is FQGNSA. CDR3 in amino acids: CASSLRGGDTEAFF. The CDR3 nucleotides are TGTGCCAGCAGCCTCAGGGGTGGGGACACTGAAGCTTTCTTT.

For the CDR3, the DNA is TGTGCCAGCAGCTTGCCGGGACACCGGAACACCGGGGAGCTGTTTTTT. Protein sequence: CASSLPGHRNTGELFF. The chain has TRBV7-9 and TRBJ2-2, with D maybe TRBD1 (6 bases). The CDR3 spans 16 residues. V lost 3 bases and J 1 base, leaving 12 bases between the germline ends. Germline CDR1 and CDR2: SEHNR and FQNEAQ (reference sequence).

This rearrangement joins TRBV5-6 to TRBJ2-7, with a possible D match to TRBD2 (7 bases). V was pared by 0 bases and J by 7 bases, with 17 bases between. Germline V gives CDR1 SGHDT, CDR2 YYEEEE. The CDR3 sequence is 15 residues long. CDR3 in amino acids: CASSLAPTQGGEQYF. The CDR3 DNA is TGTGCCAGCAGCTTGGCGCCAACACAGGGAGGGGAGCAGTACTTC.

V is TRBV6-4 and J is TRBJ2-1; 10 bases are a match to TRBD2. Germline V gene data show CDR1 as MRHNA and CDR2 as SNTAGT. With 0 bases clipped from V and 3 bases from J, the junction kept 2 bases outside the gene matches. The CDR3 extends over 16 amino acids. The CDR3 reads CASSDSAGGRYNEQFF. CDR3 sequence (DNA): TGTGCCAGCAGTGACTCAGCGGGGGGGCGCTACAATGAGCAGTTCTTC.